These 26 T cell receptor beta chains came from one sample sequenced in a study of blood T cell repertoires in COVID-19 (dated by TCRdb to 2019 to 2021). The library relied on the immunoSEQ multiplex PCR assay. Here the immuneACCESS table is served through TCRdb, limited to in-frame sequences with V and J called. Missing clones are a known gap in these copies; in checked studies unresolved V genes cover under half, and the rest lacks a known reason. Counted in this sample were just under 300,000 clones; 85% to 90% of them appeared once. Roughly 1.3% of the sample rests with the top ten. Source material: peripheral blood. The receptors here all came from a man aged 65-85 years with acute or convalescent COVID-19.

This chain links TRBV30 with TRBJ2-1; 9 bases line up with TRBD1. The length of the CDR3 is 14 residues. J gave up 8 bases and V 7 bases, and 12 bases lay outside the gene matches. In germline, CDR1 is GTSNPN, CDR2 SVGIG (reference sequence). The CDR3 spells CASTRTGVSDEQFF. In DNA form, the CDR3 reads TGTGCCTCTACCCGGACAGGGGTCAGCGATGAGCAGTTCTTC.

The chain joins TRBV6-5 to TRBJ1-3; no clear D. V was shortened by 7 bases and J by 1 base, with 14 bases between the two germline ends. CDR3 size: 15 residues. Germline CDR1 MNHEY, CDR2 SVGAGI. CDR3 sequence (DNA): TGTGCCAGCAAAGTCCACATCGATTCTGGAAACACCATATATTTT. Its protein product is CASKVHIDSGNTIYF.

This chain links TRBV28 with TRBJ1-1; 7 bases match TRBD1. V shed 5 bases, J shed 5 bases, and the junction held 8 bases outside the gene matches. In germline, CDR1 is MDHEN, CDR2 SYDVKM. The CDR3 contains 14 residues. CDR3 sequence: CASSGKGAGTEAFF. CDR3 DNA sequence: TGTGCCAGCAGTGGAAAGGGGGCTGGGACTGAAGCTTTCTTT.

This rearrangement joins TRBV18 to TRBJ1-1; 7 nucleotides match TRBD1. Germline loops: CDR1 KGHSH, CDR2 LQKENI. The V gene end was trimmed by 8 bases and the J gene end by 0 bases; junction bases not matched to a gene: 3. The CDR3 loop spans 13 amino acids. DNA of the CDR3: TGTGCCAGCGCAACAGGGGTGAACACTGAAGCTTTCTTT. As protein: CASATGVNTEAFF.

The chain joins TRBV11-2 to TRBJ2-3, with D tentatively TRBD2 (5 bases). The germline V gene has CDR1 SGHAT and CDR2 FQNNGV. Trimming stripped 1 base from V and 5 bases from J, with 13 bases between. The length of the CDR3 is 15 residues. CDR3 protein: CASSLVWSRGDTQYF. CDR3 nucleotide sequence: TGTGCCAGCAGCTTAGTGTGGAGCCGGGGAGATACGCAGTATTTT. The full variable domain, in which reference TRBV11-2 and TRBJ2-3 provide the parts outside the CDR3, is EAGVAQSPRYKIIEKRQSVAFWCNPISGHATLYWYQQILGQGPKLLIQFQNNGVVDDSQLPKDRFSAERLKGVDSTLKIQPAKLEDSAVYLCASSLVWSRGDTQYFGPGTRLTVL.

The chain couples TRBV5-1 to TRBJ1-1; TRBD1 matches at 9 bases. Germline loops: CDR1 SGHRS, CDR2 YFSETQ. Trimming took 4 bases from V and 5 from J; bases not matched to a gene: 3. CDR3 size: 13 residues. The CDR3 coding sequence is TGCGCCAGCAGCACAGGACAGGGGACTGAAGCTTTCTTT. It specifies CASSTGQGTEAFF. Full variable domain (outside the CDR3, taken from reference TRBV5-1 and TRBJ1-1): KAGVTQTPRYLIKTRGQQVTLSCSPISGHRSVSWYQQTPGQGLQFLFEYFSETQRNKGNFPGRFSGRQFSNSRSEMNVSTLELGDSALYLCASSTGQGTEAFFGQGTRLTVV.

The chain couples TRBV11-3 to TRBJ2-1; 10 positions agree with TRBD1. The CDR3 runs 14 residues. CDR1 is SGHNT and CDR2 is YENEEA in the germline V gene. Trimming removed 6 bases from V and 4 bases from J; junction bases left unmatched: 3. Written as DNA, the CDR3 is TGTGCCAGCAGTGGGACAGGGGATTACAATGAGCAGTTCTTC. It yields the protein CASSGTGDYNEQFF.

V is TRBV13 and J is TRBJ2-1, with 8 bases lining up with TRBD2. Germline CDR1 PRHDT, CDR2 FYEKMQ (reference sequence). V lost 5 bases to trimming and J lost 4 bases; unmatched junction nucleotides: 10. This CDR3 is 16 amino acids long. Here the CDR3 DNA reads TGTGCCAGCAGCCTCGGGGGGGGACTACTGTACAATGAGCAGTTCTTC. Residues: CASSLGGGLLYNEQFF.

The genes are TRBV9 and TRBJ2-1; 11 bases agree with TRBD2. V was clipped by 2 bases and J by 6 bases; unmatched bases: 7. Germline V gives CDR1 SGDLS, CDR2 YYNGEE. The CDR3 runs to 16 residues. CDR3 nucleotides: TGTGCCAGCAGCGTTCACGGACTAGCGGGCGGCAATGAGCAGTTCTTC. Translated: CASSVHGLAGGNEQFF.

CDR3 sequence (DNA): TGTGCCAGCAGTTCTTGGGACAGCTCCTACGAGCAGTACTTC. Protein: CASSSWDSSYEQYF. The chain uses TRBV6-2 or TRBV6-3 and TRBJ2-7; 7 nucleotides match TRBD1. V trimming: 4 bases; J trimming: 0 bases; junction bases outside the gene matches: 3. Germline V gene data show CDR1 as MNHEY and CDR2 as SVGEGT. This CDR3 is built from 14 residues.

The genes are TRBV28 and TRBJ1-2; a possible D gene is TRBD1 (5 bases). V lost 6 bases, J lost 5 bases, and 25 bases lay in between. CDR1 and CDR2 from the germline V gene are MDHEN and SYDVKM. The CDR3 spans 17 residues. CDR3 in DNA: TGTGCCAGCAGACGTGGCGGCGGGGGGTCGGACAAATATGGCTACACCTTC. It translates to CASRRGGGGSDKYGYTF.

V usage is TRBV4-2 and J usage is TRBJ2-3, with 11 bases lining up with TRBD1. CDR3 size: 18 residues. J was trimmed by 4 bases and V by 3 bases; bases with no gene match: 12. The V gene's germline CDR1 is LGHNA and CDR2 YNFKEQ. The chain's CDR3 is CASSQQYRDRGIADTQYF. In DNA, the CDR3 is TGTGCCAGCAGCCAGCAGTACCGGGACAGGGGGATTGCAGATACGCAGTATTTT.

The chain combines TRBV3-1 (or the pseudogene TRBV3-2) with TRBJ2-7; 8 bases are a match to TRBD2. CDR1 is LGHDT, CDR2 YNNKEL, per germline (reference sequence). The CDR3 consists of 16 residues. V shed 7 bases, J shed 0 bases, and the junction held 11 bases outside the gene matches. The CDR3 region is CASTRGASGSSYEQYF. The CDR3 coding sequence is TGTGCCAGCACCCGGGGGGCTAGCGGGTCCTCCTACGAGCAGTACTTC.

The chain couples TRBV11-2 to TRBJ1-4; 10 nucleotides align to TRBD1. The CDR3 runs 17 residues. The V segment lost 1 base and the J segment 1 base; nucleotides outside the gene matches: 3. Germline lookup yields CDR1 SGHAT and CDR2 FQNNGV. CDR3 amino acids: CASSLVGTGVTNEKLFF. The CDR3 nucleotides are TGTGCCAGCAGCTTAGTCGGGACAGGGGTAACTAATGAAAAACTGTTTTTT.

The V and J genes are TRBV2 and TRBJ2-7; 9 bases fit TRBD1. The length of the CDR3 is 13 residues. CDR1 is SNHLY, CDR2 FYNNEI, per germline. J lost 1 base, V lost 6 bases, and 1 base had no gene match. The CDR3 DNA reads as TGTGCCAGCAGGGGGACAGGGTCCTACGAGCAGTACTTC. The encoded protein is CASRGTGSYEQYF.

This clone was counted only a few times. J is TRBJ2-1 and V is TRBV28, with D unclear. The CDR3 length is 13 residues. Per the germline V gene, CDR1 is MDHEN and CDR2 is SYDVKM. Trimming left V 2 bases short and J 10 bases short, with 12 bases between. The CDR3 DNA is TGTGCCAGCAGTTTAAGGATCGGCAGGGAGCAGTTCTTC. It yields the protein CASSLRIGREQFF.

DNA of the CDR3: TGCGCCAGCAGCTTGGAAGGGGTGAATGGCTACACCTTC. It encodes CASSLEGVNGYTF. The V gene is TRBV5-1, the J gene TRBJ1-2; a weak D match, TRBD1 (5 bases). The germline gives CDR1 SGHRS, CDR2 YFSETQ. Trimming shortened V by 0 bases and J by 6 bases, and 9 bases separated the two germline ends. There are 13 residues in the CDR3.

The chain combines TRBV28 with TRBJ2-3; 7 positions match TRBD1. V gave up 3 bases and J gave up 1 base; unmatched junction bases: 10. Germline V gene lookup returns CDR1 MDHEN and CDR2 SYDVKM. This CDR3 comprises 17 residues. The CDR3 DNA reads as TGTGCCAGCAGTTTGCCCCGCCGGGACAGTCGCACAGATACGCAGTATTTT. It codes for CASSLPRRDSRTDTQYF.

V is TRBV28 and J is TRBJ1-2; 12 nucleotides line up with TRBD1. The germline V gene encodes CDR1 MDHEN and CDR2 SYDVKM. The CDR3 runs to 15 residues. V was pared by 4 bases and J by 8 bases, with 8 bases of the junction left unmatched. DNA of the CDR3: TGTGCCAGCAGTTCCCGGGGACAGGGGGCAGGCGGCTACACCTTC. Protein sequence: CASSSRGQGAGGYTF.

The chain is built from TRBV19 and TRBJ1-5; TRBD1 agrees at 9 bases. The CDR3 length is 15 residues. V trimming: 2 bases; J trimming: 7 bases; junction bases outside the gene matches: 6. CDR1 and CDR2 (germline): LNHDA, SQIVND (reference sequence). This chain's CDR3 is CASSIPTGGRQPQHF. CDR3 nucleotides: TGTGCCAGTAGTATACCAACAGGGGGCAGGCAGCCCCAGCATTTT.

Of note for this clone: One end of the junction does not line up with germline, which may come from a read error. The chain uses TRBV6-2 or TRBV6-3 and TRBJ2-1; 11 bases align to TRBD2. The germline V gene encodes CDR1 MNHEY and CDR2 SVGEGT. The CDR3 has 18 amino acids. CDR3 amino acids: CASSFTALGLAAYNEQFF. CDR3 in DNA: TGTGCCAGCAGTTTCACGGCGCTGGGACTAGCGGCTTACAATGAACAGTTCTTC.

This clone was found once. The chain joins TRBV20-1 to TRBJ1-2; 7 bases fit TRBD1. The CDR3 is 11 residues long. The ends lost 8 bases at V and 6 bases at J; junction bases unmatched: 6. Germline CDR1 reads DFQATT; CDR2 reads SNEGSKA (reference sequence). This chain's CDR3 is CSSYGTDGYTF. The CDR3 DNA is TGCAGTTCTTATGGGACAGATGGCTACACCTTC.

The chain combines TRBV19 with TRBJ1-2; TRBD1 matches at 8 bases. The CDR3 extends over 14 amino acids. Losses at the gene ends were 4 bases for V and 6 bases for J; bases not matched to a gene: 7. The germline CDR1 and CDR2 sequences are LNHDA and SQIVND (reference sequence). The CDR3 sequence is CASSRFQGADGYTF. In DNA, the CDR3 is TGTGCCAGTAGTAGGTTTCAGGGGGCAGATGGCTACACCTTC.

This clone was seen more than once but under ten times. This sequence joins TRBV30 and TRBJ1-2, with a tentative D call TRBD1 (6 bases). Germline V gene lookup returns CDR1 GTSNPN and CDR2 SVGIG (reference sequence). This CDR3 region has 14 residues. Trimming took off 3 bases at V and 3 bases at J, with 14 bases between the two ends. In DNA form, the CDR3 reads TGTGCCTGGAGCACCACAGGGACGTACTATGGCTACACCTTC. It yields the protein CAWSTTGTYYGYTF.

The chain links TRBV28 to TRBJ2-5, with a tentative D call TRBD1 (6 bases). The V gene's germline CDR1 is MDHEN and CDR2 SYDVKM. V was pared by 6 bases and J by 5 bases, with 16 bases between. The CDR3 is made up of 14 amino acids. The CDR3 sequence: CASSRGQSMETQYF. CDR3 in DNA: TGTGCCAGCAGCCGCGGACAGAGCATGGAGACCCAGTACTTC.

This clone was observed a single time. J is TRBJ2-7 and V is TRBV19; the match to TRBD2 covers 7 bases. This CDR3 contains 15 residues. Germline values: CDR1 LNHDA, CDR2 SQIVND (reference sequence). Trimming cost V 4 bases and J 2 bases; bases outside gene matches: 8. CDR3 protein: CASSRGEGTTYEQYF. The CDR3 bases are TGTGCCAGTAGTAGGGGGGAGGGGACTACCTACGAGCAGTACTTC.